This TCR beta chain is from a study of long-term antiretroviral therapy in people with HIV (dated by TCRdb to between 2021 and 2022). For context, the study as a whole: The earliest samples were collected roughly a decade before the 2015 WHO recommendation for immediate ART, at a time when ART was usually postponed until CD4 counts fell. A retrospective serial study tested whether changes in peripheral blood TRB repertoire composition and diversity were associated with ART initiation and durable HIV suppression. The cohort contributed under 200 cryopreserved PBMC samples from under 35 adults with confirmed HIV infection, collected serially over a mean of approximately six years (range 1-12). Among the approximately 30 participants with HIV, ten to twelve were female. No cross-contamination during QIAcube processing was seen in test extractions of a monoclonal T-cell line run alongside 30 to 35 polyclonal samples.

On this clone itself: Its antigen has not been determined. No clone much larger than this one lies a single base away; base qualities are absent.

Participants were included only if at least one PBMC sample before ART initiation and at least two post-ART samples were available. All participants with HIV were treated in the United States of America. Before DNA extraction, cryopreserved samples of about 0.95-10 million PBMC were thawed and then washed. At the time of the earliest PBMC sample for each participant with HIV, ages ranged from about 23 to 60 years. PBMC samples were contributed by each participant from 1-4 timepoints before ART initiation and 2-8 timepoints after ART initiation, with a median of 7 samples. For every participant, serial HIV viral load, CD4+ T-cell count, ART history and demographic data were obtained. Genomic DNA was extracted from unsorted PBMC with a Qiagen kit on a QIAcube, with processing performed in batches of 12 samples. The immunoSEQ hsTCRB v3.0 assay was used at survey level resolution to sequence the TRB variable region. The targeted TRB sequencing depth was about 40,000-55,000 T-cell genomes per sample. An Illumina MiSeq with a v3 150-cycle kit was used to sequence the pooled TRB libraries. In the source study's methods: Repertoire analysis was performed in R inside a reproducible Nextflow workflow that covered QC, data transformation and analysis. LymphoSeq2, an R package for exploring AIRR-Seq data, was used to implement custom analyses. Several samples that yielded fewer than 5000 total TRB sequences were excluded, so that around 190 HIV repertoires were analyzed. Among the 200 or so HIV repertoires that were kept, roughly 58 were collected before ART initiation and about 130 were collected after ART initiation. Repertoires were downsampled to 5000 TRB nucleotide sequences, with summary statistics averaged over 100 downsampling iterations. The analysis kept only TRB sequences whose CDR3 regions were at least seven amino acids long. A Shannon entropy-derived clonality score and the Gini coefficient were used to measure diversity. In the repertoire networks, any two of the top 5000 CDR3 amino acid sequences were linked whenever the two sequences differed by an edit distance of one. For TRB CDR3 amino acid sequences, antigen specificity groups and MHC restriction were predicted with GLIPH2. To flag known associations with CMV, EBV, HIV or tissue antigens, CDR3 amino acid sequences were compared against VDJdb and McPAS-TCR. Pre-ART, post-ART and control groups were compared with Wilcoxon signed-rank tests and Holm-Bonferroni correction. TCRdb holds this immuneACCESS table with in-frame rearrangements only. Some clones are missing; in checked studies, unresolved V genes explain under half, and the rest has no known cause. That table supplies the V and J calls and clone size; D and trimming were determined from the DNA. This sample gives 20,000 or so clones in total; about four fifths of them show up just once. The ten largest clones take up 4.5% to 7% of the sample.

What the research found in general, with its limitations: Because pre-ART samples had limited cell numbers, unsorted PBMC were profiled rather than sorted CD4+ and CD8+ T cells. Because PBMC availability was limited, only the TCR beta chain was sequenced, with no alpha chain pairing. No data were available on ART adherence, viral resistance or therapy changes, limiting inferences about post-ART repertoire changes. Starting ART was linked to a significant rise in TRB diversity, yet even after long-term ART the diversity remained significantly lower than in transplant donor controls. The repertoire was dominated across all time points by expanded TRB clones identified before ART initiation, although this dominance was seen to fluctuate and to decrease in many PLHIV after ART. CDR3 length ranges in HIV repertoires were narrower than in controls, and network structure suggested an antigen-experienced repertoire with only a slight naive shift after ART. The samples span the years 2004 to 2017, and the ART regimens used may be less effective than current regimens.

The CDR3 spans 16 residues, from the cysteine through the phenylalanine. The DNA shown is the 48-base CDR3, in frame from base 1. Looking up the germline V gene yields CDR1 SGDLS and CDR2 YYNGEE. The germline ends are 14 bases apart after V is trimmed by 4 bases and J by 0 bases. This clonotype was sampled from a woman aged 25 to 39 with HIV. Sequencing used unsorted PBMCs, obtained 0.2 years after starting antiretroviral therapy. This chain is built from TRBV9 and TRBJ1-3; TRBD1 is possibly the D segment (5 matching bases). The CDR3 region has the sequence CASSIRDSPSGNTIYF. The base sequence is TGTGCCAGCAGCATACGGGACTCACCCTCTGGAAACACCATATATTTT.